The next 7 T cell receptor beta chains were all read from a single sample in a study of a mutant IDH1 vaccine in newly diagnosed glioma. These receptors have no known antigen. Time point described: week 47, end of study. Topical imiquimod accompanied each vaccine dose, which consisted of 300 ug of mutant IDH1 20-mer peptide. Using immunoSEQ multiplex PCR, the repertoire was profiled, and TCRdb retains in-frame clones only, with some absent. The table shows fewer than 40,000 clones, with 90% occurring only once. Sequenced material: PBMCs, taken from a glioma patient whose treatment included an IDH1 peptide vaccine. All receptors derive from a woman in her thirties or forties with glioma.

The sample holds a few counts of this clone. This rearrangement joins TRBV15 to TRBJ1-1; TRBD1 aligns across 9 bases. The J segment lost 4 bases and the V segment lost 3 bases, leaving 9 bases of the junction unmatched. Germline V lookup: CDR1 LNHNV, CDR2 YYDKDF (reference sequence). The CDR3 has 16 amino acids. The CDR3 sequence is CATSRPVGQGSTEAFF. The CDR3 bases are TGTGCCACCAGCAGGCCCGTTGGACAGGGGAGCACTGAAGCTTTCTTT.

CDR3 sequence reads: CASSLDGRGTDTQYF. The CDR3 coding sequence is TGTGCCAGCAGCTTAGATGGGAGGGGCACAGATACGCAGTATTTT. The V and J genes are TRBV7-2 and TRBJ2-3, with TRBD2 matching over 7 bases. Losses at the gene ends were 1 base for V and 1 base for J; bases not matched to a gene: 2. Looked up from germline, CDR1 is SGHTA and CDR2 is FQGNSA. CDR3 length: 15 amino acids.

CDR3 residues: CASSLSGRGGGEQFF. As DNA, the CDR3 is TGTGCCAGCAGTTTAAGCGGCAGGGGTGGCGGTGAGCAGTTCTTC. The chain recombines TRBV28 with TRBJ2-1, with TRBD1 as a possible D gene (6 bases). This CDR3 has 15 amino acids. The ends were cut back, 2 bases at V and 9 bases at J, with 17 bases in the middle. Germline V gene data show CDR1 as MDHEN and CDR2 as SYDVKM.

V usage is TRBV5-1 and J usage is TRBJ1-1, with 11 bases lining up with TRBD1. This CDR3 contains 17 residues. V was clipped by 2 bases and J by 4 bases; unmatched bases: 10. From germline, CDR1 is SGHRS and CDR2 YFSETQ. DNA of the CDR3: TGCGCCAGCAGCTTAAGCACGGACAGGGGGCGAATCACTGAAGCTTTCTTT. Translation: CASSLSTDRGRITEAFF.

J is TRBJ2-7 and V is TRBV6-6, with a weak D call TRBD1 (5 bases). CDR1 and CDR2 (germline): MNHNY, SVGAGI (reference sequence). The CDR3 runs 13 residues. Trimming took 6 bases from V and 4 from J, leaving 13 bases between them. CDR3 sequence reads: CASSYGHGYEQYF. CDR3 coding DNA: TGTGCCAGCAGCTACGGACACGGATACGAGCAGTACTTC.

This chain joins TRBV2 and TRBJ2-4; 8 nucleotides line up with TRBD2. V dropped 4 bases and J dropped 6; count of bases not matched to a gene: 2. This CDR3 region has 13 residues. Germline V gene lookup returns CDR1 SNHLY and CDR2 FYNNEI. CDR3 bases: TGTGCCAGCAGTGTGGGACTAGGAAACATTCAGTACTTC. This translates into CASSVGLGNIQYF.

Concerning this clone itself: The same CDR3 also results from other DNA sequences found in this sample. The gene calls are TRBV10-3 and TRBJ1-3; 7 bases match TRBD1. The CDR3 contains 13 residues. Trimming at V came to 8 bases and at J to 0 bases, leaving 1 base not matched to a gene. Germline values: CDR1 ENHRY, CDR2 SYGVKD. The chain's CDR3 is CAIRDSSGNTIYF. Here the CDR3 DNA reads TGTGCCATCCGGGACAGCTCTGGAAACACCATATATTTT.